This T cell receptor beta chain was captured by sequencing in a study of shared clonotypes between healthy human individuals. TCRdb keeps only in-frame clones here, not all; method: immunoSEQ multiplex PCR. The repertoire holds roughly 2.1 million clones, with 90% to 95% as singletons. Note on this clone: Its specificity is unknown.

Terminally differentiated effector memory CD45RA+ cells were left out of the naive CD8 fraction, which was CD45RO-negative and positively selected for CCR7. Study-level findings and limits: An expected dependence of interdonor clonotype sharing on sequencing depth was noted.

The sequence was obtained from a man between 18 and 29 years old in good health. Some clones in this sample may be carry-over from other donors' samples. Sequencing input: naive CD8+ T cells from PBMCs.

The CDR3 sequence is CASSLDGGVKGVDQPQHF. The CDR3 DNA reads as TGTGCCAGCAGCTTAGATGGGGGGGTAAAGGGAGTCGATCAGCCCCAGCATTTT. This chain joins TRBV11-3 and TRBJ1-5; tentative D call: TRBD1 (5 bases). Trimming shortened V by 0 bases and J by 5 bases, and 20 bases separated the two germline ends. This CDR3 has 18 amino acids. Germline CDR1 is SGHNT and CDR2 is YENEEA.